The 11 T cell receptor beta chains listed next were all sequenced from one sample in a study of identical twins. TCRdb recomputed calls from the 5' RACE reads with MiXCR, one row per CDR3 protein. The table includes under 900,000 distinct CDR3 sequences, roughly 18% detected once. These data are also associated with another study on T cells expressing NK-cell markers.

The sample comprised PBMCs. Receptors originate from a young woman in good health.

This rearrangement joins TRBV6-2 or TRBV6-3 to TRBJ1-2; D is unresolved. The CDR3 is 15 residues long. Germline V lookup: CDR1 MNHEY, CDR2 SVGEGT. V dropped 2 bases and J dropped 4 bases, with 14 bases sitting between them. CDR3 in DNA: TGTGCCAGCAGTTACGTGGGAGCGAGAAGCTATGGCTACACCTTC. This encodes CASSYVGARSYGYTF.

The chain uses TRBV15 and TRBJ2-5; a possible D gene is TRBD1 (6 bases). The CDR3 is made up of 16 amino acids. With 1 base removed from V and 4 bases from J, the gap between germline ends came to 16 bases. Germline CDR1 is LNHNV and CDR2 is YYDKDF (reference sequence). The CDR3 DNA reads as TGTGCCACCAGCAGAGTAGCGAGGACAGATGGAGAGACCCAGTACTTC. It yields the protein CATSRVARTDGETQYF.

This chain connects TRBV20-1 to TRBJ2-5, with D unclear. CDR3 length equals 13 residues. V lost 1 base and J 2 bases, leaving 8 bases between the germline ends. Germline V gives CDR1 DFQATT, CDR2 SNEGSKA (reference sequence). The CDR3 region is CSARVVRQETQYF. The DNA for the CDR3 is TGCAGTGCTAGAGTTGTCAGGCAAGAGACCCAGTACTTC.

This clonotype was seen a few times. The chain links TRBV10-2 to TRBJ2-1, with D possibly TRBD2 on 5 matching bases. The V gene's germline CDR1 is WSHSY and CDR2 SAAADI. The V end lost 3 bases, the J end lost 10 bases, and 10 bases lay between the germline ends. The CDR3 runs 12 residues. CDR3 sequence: CASSDTEREQFF. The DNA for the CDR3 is TGCGCCAGCAGTGATACGGAGCGGGAGCAGTTCTTC.

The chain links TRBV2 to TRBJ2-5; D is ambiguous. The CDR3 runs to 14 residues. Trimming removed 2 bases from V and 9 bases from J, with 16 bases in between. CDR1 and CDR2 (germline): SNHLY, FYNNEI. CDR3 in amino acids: CASSEFVASRAQYF. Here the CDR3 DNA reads TGTGCCAGCAGTGAATTCGTGGCATCTAGGGCCCAGTACTTC.

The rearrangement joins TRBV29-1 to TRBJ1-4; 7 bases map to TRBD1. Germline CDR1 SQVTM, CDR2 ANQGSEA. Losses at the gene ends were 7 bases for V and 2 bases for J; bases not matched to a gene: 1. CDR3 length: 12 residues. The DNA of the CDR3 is TGCAGCGCGGGACAGACTAATGAAAAACTGTTTTTT. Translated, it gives CSAGQTNEKLFF.

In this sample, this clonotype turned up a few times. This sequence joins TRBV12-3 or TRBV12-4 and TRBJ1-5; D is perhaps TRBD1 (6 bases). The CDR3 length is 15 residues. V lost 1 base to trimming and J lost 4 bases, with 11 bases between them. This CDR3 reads CASSLGGARNQPQHF. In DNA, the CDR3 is TGTGCCAGCAGTTTAGGGGGGGCGCGTAATCAGCCCCAGCATTTT.

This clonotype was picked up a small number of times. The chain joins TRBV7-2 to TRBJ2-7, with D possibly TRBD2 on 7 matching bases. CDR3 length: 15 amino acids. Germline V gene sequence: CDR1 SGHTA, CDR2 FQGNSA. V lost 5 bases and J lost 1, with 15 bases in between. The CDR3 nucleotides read TGTGCCAGCAGCCCGCGGGGGACATTATCCTACGAGCAGTACTTC. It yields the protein CASSPRGTLSYEQYF.

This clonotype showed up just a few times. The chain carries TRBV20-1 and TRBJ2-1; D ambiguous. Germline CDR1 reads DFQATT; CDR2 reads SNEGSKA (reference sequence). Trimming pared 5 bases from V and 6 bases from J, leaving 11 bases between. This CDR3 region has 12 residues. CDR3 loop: CSAYRGGNEQFF. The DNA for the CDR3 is TGCAGTGCTTATCGAGGTGGCAATGAGCAGTTCTTC.

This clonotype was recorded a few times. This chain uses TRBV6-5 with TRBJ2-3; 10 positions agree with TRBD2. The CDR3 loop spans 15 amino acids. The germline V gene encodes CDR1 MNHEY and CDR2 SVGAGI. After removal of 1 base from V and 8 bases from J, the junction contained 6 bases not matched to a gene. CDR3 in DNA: TGTGCCAGCAGTTACTTGACTAGCGGGCTCGGTACGCAGTATTTT. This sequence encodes CASSYLTSGLGTQYF.

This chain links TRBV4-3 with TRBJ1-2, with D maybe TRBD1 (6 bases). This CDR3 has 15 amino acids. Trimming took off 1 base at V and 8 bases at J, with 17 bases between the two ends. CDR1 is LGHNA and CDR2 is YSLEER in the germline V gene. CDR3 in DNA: TGCGCCAGCAGCCAAGCAGGTCGGGGGGCGTACGGCTACACCTTC. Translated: CASSQAGRGAYGYTF.